These 4 T cell receptor beta chains share one sample of origin, sequenced in a study of spatial heterogeneity in lung cancer. TCRdb used MiXCR to reprocess the 5' RACE reads, holding one entry per CDR3 protein. The sample records 9,500 to 13,000 distinct CDR3 sequences, less than 15% being singletons. No antigen has been identified for these receptors. Documented time point: sample taken at primary tumor resection. Study results and caveats: In tumors, expanded intratumoral alpha and beta TCR counts tracked mutation counts.

The sample in question was lung tumor tissue, obtained at surgery. The receptor set was obtained from a male donor with early-stage non-small cell lung cancer.

This clonotype occurred many times. This sequence joins TRBV20-1 and TRBJ2-3, with D hard to call. This CDR3 has 10 amino acids. Germline-derived CDR1 and CDR2 are DFQATT and SNEGSKA (reference sequence). V was cut by 5 bases and J by 3 bases, with 3 bases left in between. The CDR3 nucleotides read TGCAGTGCTTCAACAGATACGCAGTATTTT. This codes for CSASTDTQYF.

This clonotype showed up many times. This chain joins TRBV7-9 and TRBJ2-3; D ambiguous. V shed 2 bases and J shed 0 bases, with 12 bases lying between them. Germline lookup yields CDR1 SEHNR and CDR2 FQNEAQ (reference sequence). The CDR3 consists of 16 residues. The DNA for the CDR3 is TGTGCCAGCAGCTTAAAATACGGCGGTAGCACAGATACGCAGTATTTT. It yields the protein CASSLKYGGSTDTQYF.

This clonotype was observed many times. V is TRBV5-1 and J is TRBJ2-6; 11 bases line up with TRBD2. CDR3 size: 17 residues. Trimming took 4 bases from V and 4 from J; bases not matched to a gene: 7. Germline V CDR1 and CDR2: SGHRS, YFSETQ. The CDR3 DNA reads as TGCGCCAGCAGCACGGGACTAGCGGTCTACGGGGCCAACGTCCTGACTTTC. Its protein is CASSTGLAVYGANVLTF.

As to this clonotype: A much larger clone lies a single base off, so this may be a read error. V usage is TRBV28 and J usage is TRBJ2-3; D call uncertain. CDR1 is MDHEN and CDR2 is SYDVKM in the germline V gene. This CDR3 spans 16 amino acids. V was pared by 5 bases and J by 1 base, with 16 bases between. The CDR3 DNA is TGTGCCAGCAGTCCCTCTCATGACTCCCGCACAGATACGCAGTATTTT. Amino acids: CASSPSHDSRTDTQYF.